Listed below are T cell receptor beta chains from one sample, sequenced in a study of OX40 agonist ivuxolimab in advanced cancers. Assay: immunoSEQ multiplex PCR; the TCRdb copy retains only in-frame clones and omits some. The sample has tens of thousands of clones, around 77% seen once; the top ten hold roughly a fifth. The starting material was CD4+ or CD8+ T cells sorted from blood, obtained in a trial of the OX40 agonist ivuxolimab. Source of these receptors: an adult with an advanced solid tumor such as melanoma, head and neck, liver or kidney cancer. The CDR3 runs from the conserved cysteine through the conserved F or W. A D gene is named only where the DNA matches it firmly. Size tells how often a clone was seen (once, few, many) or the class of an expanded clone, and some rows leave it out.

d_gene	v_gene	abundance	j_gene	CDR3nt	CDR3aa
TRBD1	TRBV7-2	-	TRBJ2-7	TGTGCCAGCAGCTTAAAGGACAGGGACTACGAGCAGTACTTC	CASSLKDRDYEQYF
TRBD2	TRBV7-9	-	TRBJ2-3	TGTGCCAGCAGCTGGGAGGGTTTGGGAGATACGCAGTATTTT	CASSWEGLGDTQYF
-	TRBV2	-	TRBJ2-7	TGTGCCAGCCAAATCCAGGGGAGTGGGGAGCAGTACTTC	CASQIQGSGEQYF
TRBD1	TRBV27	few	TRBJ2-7	TGTGCCAGTAGACCGGGACAGGGGTCCTACGAGCAGTACTTC	CASRPGQGSYEQYF
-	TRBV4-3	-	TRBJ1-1	TGCGCCAGCAGCCAAGACTCGGGCAGTTACACTGAAGCTTTCTTT	CASSQDSGSYTEAFF
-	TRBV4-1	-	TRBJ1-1	TGCGCCAGCAGCCAAGAGCGAGTCCTGAACACTGAAGCTTTCTTT	CASSQERVLNTEAFF
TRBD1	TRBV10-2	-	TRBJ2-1	TGCGCCAGCAGGACAGGGTTGGGGTCCAGGAACAATGAGCAGTTCTTC	CASRTGLGSRNNEQFF
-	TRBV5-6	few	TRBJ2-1	TGTGCCAGCAGCTTGGTGGGGTTTGGCAATGAGCAGTTCTTC	CASSLVGFGNEQFF
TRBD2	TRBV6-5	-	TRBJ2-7	TGTGCCAGCAGTTACGTCGGCGGGGGGGCAAGGGAGCAGTACTTC	CASSYVGGGAREQYF
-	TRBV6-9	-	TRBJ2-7	TGTGCCAGCAGTTACGGTGACGGTTGGGAGCAGTACTTC	CASSYGDGWEQYF
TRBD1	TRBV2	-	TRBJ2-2	TGTGCCACCCTCGGACAGGCCGGGGAGCTGTTTTTT	CATLGQAGELFF
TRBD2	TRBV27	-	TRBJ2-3	TGTGCCAGCAGACTCGAGGGAGCGGGGAGCACAGATACGCAGTATTTT	CASRLEGAGSTDTQYF
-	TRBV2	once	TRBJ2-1	TGTGCCGTTCCTGGAGCTAGTCCCCGTCTTGAGCAGTTCTTC	CAVPGASPRLEQFF
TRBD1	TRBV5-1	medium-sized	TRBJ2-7	TGCGCCAGCACTATTGACGGGACAGGGAGAGACGAGCAGTACTTC	CASTIDGTGRDEQYF
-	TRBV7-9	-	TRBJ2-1	TGTGCCAGCAGCTTAGTTGGCTATGAGCAGTTCTTC	CASSLVGYEQFF
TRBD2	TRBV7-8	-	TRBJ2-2	TGTACCAGCAGCTTAGTAGGGCGGGAGGGCCCCGGGGAGCTGTTTTTT	CTSSLVGREGPGELFF
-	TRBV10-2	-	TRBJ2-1	TGCGCCAGCAGCCCCGGAAGGTACAATGAGCAGTTCTTC	CASSPGRYNEQFF
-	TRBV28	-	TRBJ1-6	TGTGCCAGCAGTTCCCGGGACCTGGGAAATTCACCCCTCCACTTT	CASSSRDLGNSPLHF
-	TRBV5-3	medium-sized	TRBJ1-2	TGTGCCAGAAGCTTGGATCTTAGGACAGCTAACTATGGCTACACCTTC	CARSLDLRTANYGYTF
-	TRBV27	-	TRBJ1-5	TGTGCCAGCAGTCCTACGTTAAGCAATCAGCCCCAGCATTTT	CASSPTLSNQPQHF
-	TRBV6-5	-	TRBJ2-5	TGTGCCAGCGTGGGAGAGACCCAGTACTTC	CASVGETQYF
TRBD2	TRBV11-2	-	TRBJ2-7	TGTGCCAGCAGCTTTCCGACTAGCGGGGGTCCCGAGCAGTACTTC	CASSFPTSGGPEQYF
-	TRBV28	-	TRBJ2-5	TGTGCCAGCAACAAGAATTCCCCCTCGGGTCAAGAGACCCAGTACTTC	CASNKNSPSGQETQYF
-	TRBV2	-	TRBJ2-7	TGTGCCACCGAAGCTTTAGGACGGAGCTCCTACGAGCAGTACTTC	CATEALGRSSYEQYF
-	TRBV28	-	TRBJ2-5	TGTGCCAGCAGCCCTGTAGGGGATCAAGAGACCCAGTACTTC	CASSPVGDQETQYF
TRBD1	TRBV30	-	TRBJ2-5	TGTGCCTGGAGTGTAGTAGCTACAGGGGGCGCGGAGACCCAGTACTTC	CAWSVVATGGAETQYF
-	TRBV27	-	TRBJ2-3	TGTGCCAGCACCCTGACAGTTTATAGTAGCACAGATACGCAGTATTTT	CASTLTVYSSTDTQYF
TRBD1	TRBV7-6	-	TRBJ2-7	TGTGCCAGCAGCTATTGGACAGGGAATTCCTACGAGCAGTACTTC	CASSYWTGNSYEQYF
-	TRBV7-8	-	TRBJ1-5	TGTGCCAGCAGCTTAGGGACAGCCCATAGCAATCAGCCCCAGCATTTT	CASSLGTAHSNQPQHF
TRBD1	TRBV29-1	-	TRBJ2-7	TGCAGCGTCGGCCAGGGGGCGGACGAGCAGTACTTC	CSVGQGADEQYF
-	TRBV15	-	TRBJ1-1	TGTGCCACCAGCAGAGACAGGGAAATGAACACTGAAGCTTTCTTT	CATSRDREMNTEAFF
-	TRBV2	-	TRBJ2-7	TGTGCCAGCAGTTACGGGCAGGCCTACGAGCAGTACTTC	CASSYGQAYEQYF
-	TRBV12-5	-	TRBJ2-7	TGTGCTAGTGGCCGACCATTGTCGGAGGGGGACGAGCAGTACTTC	CASGRPLSEGDEQYF
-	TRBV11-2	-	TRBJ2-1	TGTGCCAGCAGCTTAGGTGGTAACTCCTACAATGAGCAGTTCTTC	CASSLGGNSYNEQFF
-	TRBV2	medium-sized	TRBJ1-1	TGTGCCAGCAAAGACAGATCTAACACTGAAGCTTTCTTT	CASKDRSNTEAFF
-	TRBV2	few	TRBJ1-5	TGTGCCAGCAGTGAATCGGGGGGAGGCAATCAGCCCCAGCATTTT	CASSESGGGNQPQHF
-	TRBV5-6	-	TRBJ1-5	TGTGCCAGCAGCCTCGGGACGGCACCCCAGCATTTT	CASSLGTAPQHF
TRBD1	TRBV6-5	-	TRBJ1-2	TGTGCCAGCAGTTACCTGGGACAGAACTATGGCTACACCTTC	CASSYLGQNYGYTF
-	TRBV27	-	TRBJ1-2	TGTGCCAGCAGTTCCCTACAGGGCCCTAACTATGGCTACACCTTC	CASSSLQGPNYGYTF
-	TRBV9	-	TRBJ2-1	TGTGCCAGCAGCGTAACCGGGGGCGCAGTAAATGAGCAGTTCTTC	CASSVTGGAVNEQFF
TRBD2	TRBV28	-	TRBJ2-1	TGTGCCAGCAGTCCGGGGGCTCCGGGACTAGGGGGCAATGAGCAGTTCTTC	CASSPGAPGLGGNEQFF
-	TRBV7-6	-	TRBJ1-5	TGTGCCAGCAGTGCAGGGTATGGGGGCAATCAGCCCCAGCATTTT	CASSAGYGGNQPQHF
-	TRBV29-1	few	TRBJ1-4	TGCAGCGCCTCAGGGGCATTTAATGAAAAACTGTTTTTT	CSASGAFNEKLFF
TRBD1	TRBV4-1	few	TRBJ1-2	TGCGCCAGCAGCCAGCCTACCACAGGGGGCAATGGCTACACCTTC	CASSQPTTGGNGYTF
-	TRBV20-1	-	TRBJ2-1	TGCAGTGCTCCGGTTTCTGAGCAGTTCTTC	CSAPVSEQFF
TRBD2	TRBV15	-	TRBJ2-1	TGTGCCACCAGCAGAGAATTCGGACTAGGGGTCAACAATGAGCAGTTCTTC	CATSREFGLGVNNEQFF
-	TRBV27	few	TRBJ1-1	TGTGCCAGCAGTTCCCCGACAGCTAAGAACACTGAAGCTTTCTTT	CASSSPTAKNTEAFF
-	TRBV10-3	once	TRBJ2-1	TGTGCCATCAGCCCCGGGAGAGGAGGGGAGCATGAGCAGTTCTTC	CAISPGRGGEHEQFF
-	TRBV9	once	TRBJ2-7	TGTGCCAGCAGCAAGGATGGGGGTCTCGAGCAGTACTTC	CASSKDGGLEQYF